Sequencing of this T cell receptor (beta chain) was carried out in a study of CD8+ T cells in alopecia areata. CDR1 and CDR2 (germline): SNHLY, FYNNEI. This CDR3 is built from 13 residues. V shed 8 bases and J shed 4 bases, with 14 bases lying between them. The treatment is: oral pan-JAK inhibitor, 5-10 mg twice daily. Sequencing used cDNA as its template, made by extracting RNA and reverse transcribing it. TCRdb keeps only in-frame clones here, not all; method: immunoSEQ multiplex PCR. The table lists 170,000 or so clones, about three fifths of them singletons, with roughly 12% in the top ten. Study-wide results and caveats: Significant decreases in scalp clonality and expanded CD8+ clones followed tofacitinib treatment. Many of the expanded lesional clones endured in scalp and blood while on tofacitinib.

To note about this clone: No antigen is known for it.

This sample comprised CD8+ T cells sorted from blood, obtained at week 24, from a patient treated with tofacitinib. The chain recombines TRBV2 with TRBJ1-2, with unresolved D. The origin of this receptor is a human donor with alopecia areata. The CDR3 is CASSGRTIYGYTF. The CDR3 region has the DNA TGTGCCAGCTCCGGCAGGACTATCTATGGCTACACCTTC.